This T cell receptor (beta chain) was recovered during a study of blood T cells in healthy people across ages. Sample-barcoded 5' priming and a J-beta primer mix drove a second PCR of roughly 6 to 12 cycles. TCRdb independently ran MiXCR on the 5' RACE reads; one entry per CDR3 protein. The profile shows 1,500,000 or so distinct CDR3 sequences, approximately 59% of them singletons. In germline, CDR1 is LGHDT, CDR2 YNNKEL (reference sequence). The CDR3 is 16 residues long. V dropped 7 bases and J dropped 0 bases, with 18 bases sitting between them. The sequence came from a man aged 18-30 years in good health. The sample consisted of blood. The genes are TRBV3-1 and TRBJ2-5; D not certain. This CDR3 reads CASKPPPGTYQETQYF. In DNA, the CDR3 is TGTGCCAGCAAGCCACCCCCCGGAACGTACCAAGAGACCCAGTACTTC.